This passage covers 22 T cell receptor beta chains from one sample sequenced in a study of shared clonotypes between healthy human individuals. Using immunoSEQ multiplex PCR, the repertoire was profiled, and TCRdb retains in-frame clones only, with some absent. Here the sample spans about 680,000 clones, about 74% being singletons. Sequencing was carried out using memory CD4+ T cells sorted from blood. Subset meaning: CD45RA-negative fraction. These receptor sequences come from a woman between 25 and 40 years old in good health.

The V and J genes are TRBV11-2 and TRBJ2-3; tentatively, D is TRBD1 (6 bases). V gave up 6 bases and J gave up 4 bases, with 20 bases separating them. CDR1 SGHAT and CDR2 FQNNGV come from the germline V gene. The CDR3 covers 16 residues. The CDR3 loop reads CASRKGGSAPSDTQYF. The CDR3, as DNA: TGTGCCAGCAGGAAAGGGGGTAGCGCCCCGTCAGATACGCAGTATTTT.

This chain joins TRBV19 and TRBJ1-2; weak D call: TRBD1 (5 bases). The CDR3 sequence is 16 residues long. Trimming pared 3 bases from V and 0 bases from J, leaving 14 bases between. CDR1 and CDR2 from the germline V gene are LNHDA and SQIVND (reference sequence). The CDR3 DNA reads as TGTGCCAGTAGTATCGGGGGTTACCGAGCTAACTATGGCTACACCTTC. Protein: CASSIGGYRANYGYTF.

This clone came up a few times. The same CDR3 arises from other DNA sequences in this sample as well. The V and J genes are TRBV18 and TRBJ1-1; no clear D. Germline V gene sequence: CDR1 KGHSH, CDR2 LQKENI. Trimming removed 3 bases at V and 3 bases at J, with 11 bases between. The CDR3 has 14 residues. The CDR3 loop reads CASSPSGGDTEAFF. Written as DNA, the CDR3 is TGTGCCAGCTCACCGTCAGGCGGAGACACTGAAGCTTTCTTT.

This chain joins TRBV10-3 and TRBJ1-5, with D perhaps TRBD1 (6 bases). Looked up from germline, CDR1 is ENHRY and CDR2 is SYGVKD. The CDR3 is 13 residues long. Trimming left V 0 bases short and J 6 bases short, with 6 bases between. The chain's CDR3 is CAISESGAQPQHF. The CDR3 DNA is TGTGCCATCAGTGAGTCGGGGGCTCAGCCCCAGCATTTT.

The chain has TRBV2 and TRBJ2-5; unclear D gene. Germline V gene data show CDR1 as SNHLY and CDR2 as FYNNEI. The CDR3 has 11 amino acids. V lost 6 bases and J 5 bases, leaving 7 bases between the germline ends. CDR3 sequence: CASSSAETQYF. The CDR3 nucleotides read TGTGCCAGCAGCTCAGCGGAGACCCAGTACTTC.

V usage is TRBV6-5 and J usage is TRBJ2-2, with D possibly called TRBD1 or TRBD2 (6 bases each). Looked up from germline, CDR1 is MNHEY and CDR2 is SVGAGI. The CDR3 runs to 16 residues. V gave up 0 bases and J gave up 4 bases, with 12 bases separating them. The DNA for the CDR3 is TGTGCCAGCAGTTACTCCGGGGGCTACGGCACCGGGGAGCTGTTTTTT. As protein: CASSYSGGYGTGELFF.

This clone was seen only a few times. V gene TRBV6-6 combines with J gene TRBJ1-5; D not certain. V lost 8 bases and J lost 3, with 14 bases in between. Germline lookup yields CDR1 MNHNY and CDR2 SVGAGI (reference sequence). The CDR3 has 14 residues. The CDR3 here is CASGLSGLNQPQHF. The DNA of the CDR3 is TGTGCCAGCGGACTTTCAGGACTCAATCAGCCCCAGCATTTT.

The sample holds many counts of this clone. V is TRBV7-2 and J is TRBJ2-7; no clear D gene. The V end was cut by 4 bases, the J end by 4 bases, with 17 bases between. CDR1 is SGHTA and CDR2 is FQGNSA in the germline V gene. There are 15 residues in the CDR3. CDR3: CASSSDFNPTYEQYF. The CDR3 bases are TGTGCCAGCAGCTCCGACTTCAACCCGACATACGAGCAGTACTTC.

The chain has TRBV5-1 and TRBJ2-1; weak D call: TRBD1 (6 bases). V lost 3 bases to trimming and J lost 4 bases, with 14 bases between them. Germline V gives CDR1 SGHRS, CDR2 YFSETQ. CDR3 size: 15 residues. As DNA, the CDR3 is TGCGCCAGCAGCTCGGACAGTGTGGGGTACAATGAGCAGTTCTTC. This translates into CASSSDSVGYNEQFF.

The rearrangement links TRBV6-1 to TRBJ2-7; no definite D call. V was pared by 6 bases and J by 0 bases, with 12 bases between. CDR3 size: 14 residues. CDR1 is MNHNS and CDR2 is SASEGT in the germline V gene. The CDR3 DNA reads as TGTGCCAGCAGACAATCACACTCCTCCTACGAGCAGTACTTC. Translated: CASRQSHSSYEQYF.

This rearrangement joins TRBV10-3 to TRBJ2-7; the D call may be TRBD1 or TRBD2 (5 bases each). This CDR3 spans 14 amino acids. V lost 3 bases and J 2 bases, leaving 11 bases between the germline ends. The germline V gene encodes CDR1 ENHRY and CDR2 SYGVKD. The DNA for the CDR3 is TGTGCCATCAGTGACGAGCGAGGGGCCTACGAGCAGTACTTC. Its translation: CAISDERGAYEQYF.

This sequence joins TRBV5-6 and TRBJ1-4; maybe TRBD1 (6 bases). V lost 2 bases and J 5 bases, leaving 13 bases between the germline ends. Germline CDR1 and CDR2: SGHDT and YYEEEE. The CDR3 runs 15 residues. The chain's CDR3 is CASSFGGRSNEKLFF. DNA for the CDR3: TGTGCCAGCAGCTTTGGGGGGCGATCGAATGAAAAACTGTTTTTT.

This clone has only a few counts. The chain couples TRBV7-9 to TRBJ2-7; 10 nucleotides align to TRBD2. The CDR3 runs to 18 residues. The germline V gene encodes CDR1 SEHNR and CDR2 FQNEAQ (reference sequence). J gave up 1 base and V 1 base, and 10 bases lay outside the gene matches. CDR3 sequence: CASSLGSSGRALSYEQYF. The CDR3 DNA follows: TGTGCCAGCAGCTTAGGCTCGAGCGGGAGGGCCCTTTCCTACGAGCAGTACTTC. Full variable domain (missing parts from reference TRBV7-9 and TRBJ2-7): DTGVSQNPRHKITKRGQNVTFRCDPISEHNRLYWYRQTLGQGPEFLTYFQNEAQLEKSRLLSDRFSAERPKGSFSTLEIQRTEQGDSAMYLCASSLGSSGRALSYEQYFGPGTRLTVT.

This clone has only one observation. The DNA of the CDR3 is TGTGCCAGCAGCTTAGGGGTCACGGTGGGCTCCTACAATGAGCAGTTCTTC. Translating it yields CASSLGVTVGSYNEQFF. The chain combines TRBV7-9 with TRBJ2-1; D is ambiguous. Germline V gives CDR1 SEHNR, CDR2 FQNEAQ (reference sequence). This CDR3 region has 17 residues. Deletions cut 1 base from V and 0 bases from J, with 13 bases between.

This clone has ten or more counts. This rearrangement joins TRBV19 to TRBJ2-1, with D hard to call. The CDR3 consists of 13 residues. Trimming removed 5 bases from V and 10 bases from J, with 15 bases in between. Germline CDR1 and CDR2: LNHDA and SQIVND (reference sequence). CDR3 bases: TGTGCCAGTAGTCCCCGCGTGGTATCCGAGCAGTTCTTC. It is translated as CASSPRVVSEQFF.

This clone was seen a few times. The V and J genes are TRBV28 and TRBJ2-5; the match to TRBD2 covers 11 bases. The V segment lost 2 bases and the J segment 0 bases; nucleotides outside the gene matches: 17. Germline assignment: CDR1 MDHEN and CDR2 SYDVKM. The CDR3 covers 21 residues. Written as DNA, the CDR3 is TGTGCCAGCAGTTTAGGGACAGGGACTAGCGGTATAAATTGGTACCAAGAGACCCAGTACTTC. It encodes CASSLGTGTSGINWYQETQYF.

CDR3 bases: TGTGCCAGCAGCCACTCAAGGGACAGATACACAGATACGCAGTATTTT. Translating it yields CASSHSRDRYTDTQYF. The chain combines TRBV14 with TRBJ2-3; TRBD1 agrees at 7 bases. Germline V gives CDR1 SGHDN, CDR2 FVKESK. The CDR3 length is 16 residues. Losses at the gene ends were 3 bases for V and 2 bases for J; bases not matched to a gene: 8. Full variable domain (rest looked up from reference TRBV14 and TRBJ2-3): EAGVTQFPSHSVIEKGQTVTLRCDPISGHDNLYWYRRVMGKEIKFLLHFVKESKQDESGMPNNRFLAERTGGTYSTLKVQPAELEDSGVYFCASSHSRDRYTDTQYFGPGTRLTVL.

For this clone: The same CDR3 can be traced to other DNA sequences in this sample. V usage is TRBV27 and J usage is TRBJ2-3; no clear D gene. The CDR3 is made up of 12 amino acids. V was shortened by 4 bases and J by 6 bases, with 8 bases between the two germline ends. Germline CDR1 reads MNHEY; CDR2 reads SMNVEV (reference sequence). This CDR3 reads CASSSQADTQYF. The CDR3 DNA reads as TGTGCCAGCAGTTCCCAGGCGGATACGCAGTATTTT.

This rearrangement joins TRBV29-1 to TRBJ1-1; D is uncertain. The CDR3 runs to 13 residues. Trimming shortened V by 2 bases and J by 3 bases, and 10 bases separated the two germline ends. CDR1 is SQVTM, CDR2 ANQGSEA, per germline. As DNA, the CDR3 is TGCAGCGTTGAACAGGCTATGGACACTGAAGCTTTCTTT. Residues: CSVEQAMDTEAFF.

Concerning this clone: Other DNA sequences of this sample code for an identical CDR3. The J gene is TRBJ1-1, the V gene TRBV29-1; D not certain. The germline V gene encodes CDR1 SQVTM and CDR2 ANQGSEA. V dropped 1 base and J dropped 4 bases, with 7 bases sitting between them. The CDR3 is 12 residues long. The CDR3 is CSVEGVGTEAFF. The CDR3 coding sequence is TGCAGCGTTGAAGGGGTGGGCACTGAAGCTTTCTTT.

This clone came up once. The CDR3 DNA reads as TGCGCCAGCAGCCGCGCCGGACAGGGGGAGGGTAATGAAAAACTGTTTTTT. Its protein is CASSRAGQGEGNEKLFF. The J gene is TRBJ1-4, the V gene TRBV4-1; 10 bases match TRBD1. CDR3 length: 17 amino acids. Trimming cost V 4 bases and J 4 bases; bases outside gene matches: 9. Germline V lookup: CDR1 MGHRA, CDR2 YSYEKL.

This clone was observed a handful of times. The chain links TRBV5-1 to TRBJ1-1; the match to TRBD1 covers 10 bases. Germline V lookup: CDR1 SGHRS, CDR2 YFSETQ. The CDR3 consists of 15 residues. With 1 base clipped from V and 3 bases from J, the junction kept 3 bases outside the gene matches. CDR3 sequence: CASSLLGQGDTEAFF. CDR3 nucleotide sequence: TGCGCCAGCAGCTTGTTAGGACAGGGGGACACTGAAGCTTTCTTT.